Here is one T cell receptor (beta chain) with its context. The CDR3 spans 15 residues. V shed 5 bases and J 7 bases; nucleotides not matched to a gene: 8. The germline gives CDR1 SGHTA, CDR2 FQGTGA. The sample comes from a study of T cell changes during pregnancy in multiple sclerosis. TCRdb keeps only in-frame clones here, not all; method: immunoSEQ multiplex PCR. The sample yields 76,000 or so clones, roughly 93% seen once. The sample consisted of peripheral blood, taken in the second trimester of pregnancy. The receptor was derived from a female donor in good health, enrolled as a control in a pregnancy study. The chain recombines TRBV7-3 with TRBJ1-2; 12 bases align to TRBD1. CDR3 region: CASSPMGQGAGGYTF. The CDR3 DNA reads TGTGCCAGCAGCCCAATGGGACAGGGGGCAGGTGGCTACACCTTC.